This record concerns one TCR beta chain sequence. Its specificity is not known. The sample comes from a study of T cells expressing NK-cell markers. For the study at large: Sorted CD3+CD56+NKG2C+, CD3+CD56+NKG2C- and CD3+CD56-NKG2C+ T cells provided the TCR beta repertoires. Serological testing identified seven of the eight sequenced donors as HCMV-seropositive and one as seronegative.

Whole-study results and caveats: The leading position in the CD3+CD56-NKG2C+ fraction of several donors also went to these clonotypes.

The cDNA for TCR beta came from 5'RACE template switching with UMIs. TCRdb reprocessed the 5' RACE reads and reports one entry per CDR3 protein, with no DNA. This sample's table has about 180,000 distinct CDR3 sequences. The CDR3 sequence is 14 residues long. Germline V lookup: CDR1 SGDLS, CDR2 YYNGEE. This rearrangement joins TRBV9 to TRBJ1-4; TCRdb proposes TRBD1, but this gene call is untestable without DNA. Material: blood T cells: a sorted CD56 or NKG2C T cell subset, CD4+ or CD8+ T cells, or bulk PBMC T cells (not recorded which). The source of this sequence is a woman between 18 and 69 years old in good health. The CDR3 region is CASSAGTENEKLFF.